What follows are 25 T cell receptor beta chains derived from one specimen sequenced in a study of molecular identifiers for immune sequencing clone quantification. TCRdb redid the calling of the PCR reads with MiXCR, one entry per CDR3 protein. Of some 320,000 distinct CDR3 sequences in the sample, about a quarter were seen once. Sample: naive CD8+ T cells from blood, with Jurkat cell RNA spiked in. Stated subset: FACS-sorted CD8+CD4-CCR7+CD45RA+ naive T cells. Source of these receptors: a human donor in good health. Some libraries in this study had Jurkat cell RNA spiked in.

This clonotype was picked up many times. The CDR3: CASRPYSSGTANSPLHF. The CDR3 DNA follows: TGCGCCAGCAGACCATACTCCTCCGGGACGGCGAATTCACCCCTCCACTTT. The V and J genes are TRBV23-1 and TRBJ1-6, with TRBD1 as a possible D gene (5 bases). TRBV23-1 qualifies as an ORF whose function is uncertain. This CDR3 comprises 17 residues. The V end lost 6 bases, the J end lost 7 bases, and 22 bases lay between the germline ends.

This chain links TRBV4-3 with TRBJ2-3; D might be TRBD2 (5 bases). The V and J ends lost 8 bases and 1 base respectively, with 13 bases between them. Germline V lookup: CDR1 LGHNA, CDR2 YSLEER. The CDR3 loop spans 14 amino acids. CDR3 bases: TGCGCCAGCGGGCAAGGCGGGCGCACAGATACGCAGTATTTT. Protein product: CASGQGGRTDTQYF.

This clonotype was seen many times. V and J are TRBV27 and TRBJ2-7; no definite D call. Trimming pared 8 bases from V and 7 bases from J, leaving 9 bases between. The CDR3 has 10 amino acids. The germline CDR1 and CDR2 sequences are MNHEY and SMNVEV (reference sequence). The CDR3 DNA is TGTGCCAGCGGGGTTGGGGAGCAGTACTTC. As protein: CASGVGEQYF.

Details on this clonotype: A junction end diverges from the germline sequence, so it may reflect a read error. Here the CDR3 reads CAGSEALGGTSADTQYF. Written as DNA, the CDR3 is TGTGCCGGCAGTGAAGCGCTGGGGGGGACTAGCGCAGATACGCAGTATTTT. The V call is TRBV2, the J call TRBJ2-3; TRBD2 matches at 10 bases. Germline V lookup: CDR1 SNHLY, CDR2 FYNNEI. This CDR3 is 17 amino acids long.

V gene TRBV6-2 or TRBV6-3 combines with J gene TRBJ2-5, with D maybe TRBD1 (6 bases). The CDR3 totals 19 residues. The germline V gene has CDR1 MNHEY and CDR2 SVGEGT. V was clipped by 4 bases and J by 13 bases, with 37 bases between them. The CDR3 DNA sequence: TGTGCCAGCAGTTCGACTACAGAGCATCCAAGGGGGTACCCCGCGCCCCCGTACTTC. It is translated as CASSSTTEHPRGYPAPPYF.

Of note for this clonotype: A read error is possible here, since a much larger clone lies one base away. V usage is TRBV9 and J usage is TRBJ2-2, with 7 bases aligning to TRBD2. Germline V CDR1 and CDR2: SGDLS, YYNGEE. The CDR3 contains 16 residues. V shed 5 bases, J shed 6 bases, and the junction held 13 bases outside the gene matches. The CDR3 reads CASRNELARTAGELFF. DNA for the CDR3: TGTGCCAGCAGAAACGAACTAGCGAGAACAGCCGGGGAGCTGTTTTTT. Full variable domain (outside the CDR3, taken from reference TRBV9 and TRBJ2-2): DSGVTQTPKHLITATGQRVTLRCSPRSGDLSVYWYQQSLDQGLQFLIQYYNGEERAKGNILERFSAQQFPDLHSELNLSSLELGDSALYFCASRNELARTAGELFFGEGSRLTVL.

This clonotype has only a few counts. The DNA of the CDR3 is TGTGCCAGCAGTGATTTGGGCGAGCAGTTCTTC. Its protein product is CASSDLGEQFF. The chain links TRBV25-1 to TRBJ2-1; D is undetermined. V lost 3 bases, J lost 10 bases, and 7 bases lay in between. The CDR3 runs 11 residues. The V gene's germline CDR1 is MGHDK and CDR2 SYGVNS.

A few counts support this clonotype. The rearrangement uses TRBV27 and TRBJ2-7; 9 bases fit TRBD2. After removal of 8 bases from V and 3 bases from J, the junction contained 8 bases not matched to a gene. Germline loops: CDR1 MNHEY, CDR2 SMNVEV (reference sequence). The CDR3 sequence is 14 residues long. The CDR3 nucleotides are TGTGCCAGCGGATTAGCGGGGGCTTACTACGAGCAGTACTTC. Its protein product is CASGLAGAYYEQYF.

This clonotype came up a few times. J is TRBJ2-7 and V is TRBV20-1; 8 positions agree with TRBD2. The germline CDR1 and CDR2 sequences are DFQATT and SNEGSKA (reference sequence). The V gene end was trimmed by 1 base and the J gene end by 1 base; junction bases not matched to a gene: 3. CDR3 length equals 14 residues. The chain's CDR3 is CSARVAGGSYEQYF. CDR3 nucleotide sequence: TGCAGTGCTAGAGTGGCGGGAGGTTCCTACGAGCAGTACTTC.

J is TRBJ2-7 and V is TRBV6-2 or TRBV6-3; D remains ambiguous. V was trimmed by 2 bases and J by 3 bases, leaving 8 bases between them. There are 13 residues in the CDR3. In germline, CDR1 is MNHEY, CDR2 SVGEGT. The CDR3 loop reads CASSYAFGYEQYF. The CDR3 DNA reads as TGTGCCAGCAGTTACGCCTTTGGCTACGAGCAGTACTTC.

This clonotype was detected ten times or more. The chain combines TRBV4-1 with TRBJ1-5; D is unclear. Trimming took off 1 base at V and 2 bases at J, with 9 bases between the two ends. In germline, CDR1 is MGHRA, CDR2 YSYEKL. The CDR3 runs 15 residues. CDR3 sequence reads: CASSQVLSGNQPQHF. The CDR3 DNA follows: TGCGCCAGCAGCCAAGTTTTATCTGGCAATCAGCCCCAGCATTTT.

J is TRBJ1-4 and V is TRBV10-3; D not certain. Between the trimmed V and J ends, which lost 2 bases and 4 bases, there was a span of 5 bases. Germline CDR1 ENHRY, CDR2 SYGVKD. This CDR3 has 13 amino acids. The CDR3, as DNA: TGTGCCATCAGTGAGGCCAATAATGAAAAACTGTTTTTT. Encoded protein: CAISEANNEKLFF.

The rearrangement joins TRBV18 to TRBJ1-4; D not certain. Per germline, CDR1 KGHSH and CDR2 LQKENI. Trimming stripped 3 bases from V and 0 bases from J, with 11 bases between. The length of the CDR3 is 16 residues. The CDR3 protein is CASSPVLSATNEKLFF. CDR3 nucleotides: TGTGCCAGCTCACCGGTGCTAAGCGCAACTAATGAAAAACTGTTTTTT.

This clonotype was observed a handful of times. This sequence joins TRBV10-2 and TRBJ1-1; D uncertain. CDR1 WSHSY and CDR2 SAAADI come from the germline V gene. Trimming took 3 bases from V and 1 from J, leaving 12 bases between them. The CDR3 has 15 residues. CDR3 protein: CASSEDAWTNTEAFF. The CDR3 coding sequence is TGCGCCAGCAGTGAAGACGCGTGGACGAACACTGAAGCTTTCTTT.

In this sample, this clonotype turned up many times. This chain connects TRBV12-3 or TRBV12-4 to TRBJ1-1; 7 nucleotides agree with TRBD1. The CDR3 contains 17 residues. With V trimmed by 1 base and J by 1 base, 9 bases remained unmatched. The CDR3 DNA is TGTGCCAGCAGTTTAGTGACAGGGTTGGTCGGGAACACTGAAGCTTTCTTT. Translated, it gives CASSLVTGLVGNTEAFF.

The chain carries TRBV4-1 and TRBJ2-1, with TRBD2 matching over 10 bases. Germline lookup yields CDR1 MGHRA and CDR2 YSYEKL. The CDR3 consists of 17 residues. The V segment lost 0 bases and the J segment 5 bases; nucleotides outside the gene matches: 7. In DNA form, the CDR3 reads TGCGCCAGCAGCCAAGATTCTATTCTAGCGGGGGACAATGAGCAGTTCTTC. This codes for CASSQDSILAGDNEQFF.

This chain's CDR3 is CASSQALNTDTQYF. The CDR3, as DNA: TGCGCCAGCAGCCAAGCACTCAACACAGATACGCAGTATTTT. The chain couples TRBV4-1 to TRBJ2-3, with unresolved D. Germline-derived CDR1 and CDR2 are MGHRA and YSYEKL. The CDR3 totals 14 residues. V gave up 1 base and J gave up 2 bases, with 7 bases separating them.

The chain links TRBV4-1 to TRBJ1-2, with D unclear. Germline CDR1 is MGHRA and CDR2 is YSYEKL. The ends were cut back, 0 bases at V and 4 bases at J, with 12 bases in the middle. CDR3 length equals 15 residues. CDR3 protein: CASSQDRQESYGYTF. The CDR3 DNA sequence: TGCGCCAGCAGCCAAGATCGGCAGGAGAGCTATGGCTACACCTTC.

Remarks on this clonotype: This is likely a read error, given that the CDR3 carries no conserved phenylalanine or tryptophan at its end. The CDR3 nucleotides are TGTGCCACCAGCAGAGACCTGCAGCGGAGCACAGATACGCAGTATCTT. Translated, it gives CATSRDLQRSTDTQYL. The rearrangement links TRBV15 to TRBJ2-3; a weak D match, TRBD2 (5 bases). CDR3 length: 16 amino acids. Germline lookup yields CDR1 LNHNV and CDR2 YYDKDF (reference sequence). V was cut by 0 bases and J by 0 bases, with 10 bases left in between.

On this clonotype itself: One end of the junction is discordant with germline, which a read error may explain. The CDR3 region has the DNA TGCAGCGCTAGCGGGGGGAGGTACGAGCAGTACTTC. As protein: CSASGGRYEQYF. The V call is TRBV20-1, the J call TRBJ2-7, with TRBD2 matching 11 bases. Germline loops: CDR1 DFQATT, CDR2 SNEGSKA (reference sequence). CDR3 length: 12 amino acids.

This chain joins TRBV11-2 and TRBJ2-3, with 9 positions matching TRBD1. V was clipped by 6 bases and J by 4 bases; unmatched bases: 2. The CDR3 extends over 13 amino acids. Germline assignment: CDR1 SGHAT and CDR2 FQNNGV. CDR3 region: CASRRQGADTQYF. In nucleotides, the CDR3 is TGTGCCAGCAGACGACAGGGGGCAGATACGCAGTATTTT.

Here the CDR3 DNA reads TGTGCCAGCAGGCCTGGCATGCAGGGAAGACAGCCCCAGCATTTT. Protein product: CASRPGMQGRQPQHF. The rearrangement uses TRBV2 and TRBJ1-5, with a weak D call TRBD1 (5 bases). Deletions cut 6 bases from V and 7 bases from J, with 19 bases between. Germline V gene data show CDR1 as SNHLY and CDR2 as FYNNEI. The CDR3 runs to 15 residues.

This clonotype has more than one count but fewer than ten. The J gene is TRBJ2-3, the V gene TRBV6-5, with D maybe TRBD1 (6 bases). Looked up from germline, CDR1 is MNHEY and CDR2 is SVGAGI. Trimming shortened V by 0 bases and J by 4 bases, and 8 bases separated the two germline ends. The CDR3 covers 14 residues. The CDR3 DNA sequence: TGTGCCAGCAGTTACTCGGCAGGGGCAGATACGCAGTATTTT. Protein product: CASSYSAGADTQYF.

The CDR3 loop reads CASSQGIARGPQFF. For the CDR3, the DNA is TGTGCCAGCAGCCAGGGCATAGCGAGAGGGCCTCAGTTCTTC. The chain uses TRBV4-2 and TRBJ2-1, with D perhaps matching TRBD2 (5 bases). Germline loops: CDR1 LGHNA, CDR2 YNFKEQ. V dropped 3 bases and J dropped 13 bases, with 19 bases sitting between them. The CDR3 is 14 amino acids.

This clonotype was counted ten times or more. This sequence joins TRBV6-2 or TRBV6-3 and TRBJ1-1; D not resolved. This CDR3 comprises 13 residues. Germline V gene lookup returns CDR1 MNHEY and CDR2 SVGEGT. Trimming pared 7 bases from V and 5 bases from J, leaving 14 bases between. The CDR3 DNA reads TGTGCCAGCACCCAACCTGGGAGGACTGAAGCTTTCTTT. The encoded protein is CASTQPGRTEAFF.